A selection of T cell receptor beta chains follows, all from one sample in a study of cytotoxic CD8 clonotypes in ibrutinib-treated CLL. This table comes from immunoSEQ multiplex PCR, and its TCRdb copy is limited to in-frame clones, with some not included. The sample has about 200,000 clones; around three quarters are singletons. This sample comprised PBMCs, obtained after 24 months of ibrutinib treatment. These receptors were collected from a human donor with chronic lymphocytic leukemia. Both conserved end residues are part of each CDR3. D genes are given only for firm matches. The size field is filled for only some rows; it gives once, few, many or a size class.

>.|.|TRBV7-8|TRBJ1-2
CASSLVKSDYGYTF
TGTGCCAGCAGCTTAGTTAAGTCAGACTATGGCTACACCTTC
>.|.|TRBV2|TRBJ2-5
CASTRGSETQYF
TGTGCCAGTACACGGGGCTCGGAGACCCAGTACTTC
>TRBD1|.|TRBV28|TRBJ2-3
CASSLPPGTGLSTDTQYF
TGTGCCAGCAGTTTACCCCCCGGGACAGGGCTCAGCACAGATACGCAGTATTTT
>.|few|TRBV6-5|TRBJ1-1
CASRGRNTEAFF
TGTGCCAGCAGAGGCAGAAACACTGAAGCTTTCTTT
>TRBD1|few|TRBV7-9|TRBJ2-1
CASSLEGARDYNEQFF
TGTGCCAGCAGCTTAGAGGGGGCGAGGGACTACAATGAGCAGTTCTTC
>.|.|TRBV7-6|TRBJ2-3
CASSPRGGMSTDTQYF
TGTGCCAGCAGCCCGCGAGGAGGAATGAGCACAGATACGCAGTATTTT
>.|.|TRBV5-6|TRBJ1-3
CASSLEGTFGGNTIYF
TGTGCCAGCAGCTTGGAGGGTACCTTTGGAGGAAACACCATATATTTT
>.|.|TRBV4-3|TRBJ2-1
CASSQPGRHNEQFF
TGCGCCAGCAGCCAGCCCGGACGTCACAATGAGCAGTTCTTC
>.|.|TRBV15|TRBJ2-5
CATSRVGGYQETQYF
TGTGCCACCAGCAGAGTCGGCGGGTACCAAGAGACCCAGTACTTC
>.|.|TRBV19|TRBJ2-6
CASSMGDSGANVLTF
TGTGCCAGTAGTATGGGGGACTCTGGGGCCAACGTCCTGACTTTC
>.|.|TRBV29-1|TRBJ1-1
CSFGQTGTEAFF
TGCAGCTTCGGACAGACGGGCACTGAAGCTTTCTTT
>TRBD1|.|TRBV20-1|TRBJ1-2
CSTRQGYGYTF
TGCAGTACCCGACAGGGCTATGGCTACACCTTC
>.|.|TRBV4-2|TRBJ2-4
CASSQEKGQNIQYF
TGTGCCAGCAGCCAAGAGAAGGGCCAAAACATTCAGTACTTC
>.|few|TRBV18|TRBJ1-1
CASSPRTKTGAFF
TGTGCCAGCTCACCCCGGACCAAAACGGGAGCTTTCTTT
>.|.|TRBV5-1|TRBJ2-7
CASSGGGLYEQYF
TGCGCCAGCAGCGGAGGGGGTTTGTACGAGCAGTACTTC
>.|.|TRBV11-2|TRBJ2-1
CASSLGAYNEQFF
TGTGCCAGCAGCTTAGGAGCGTACAATGAGCAGTTCTTC
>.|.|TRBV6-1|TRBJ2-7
CASSYVDEQYF
TGTGCCAGCAGTTACGTGGACGAGCAGTACTTC
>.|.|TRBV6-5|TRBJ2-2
CASRGIAGGELFF
TGTGCCAGCAGGGGTATAGCTGGCGGGGAGCTGTTTTTT
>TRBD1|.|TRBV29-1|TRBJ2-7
CSAGTGIYEQYF
TGCAGCGCTGGGACAGGAATCTACGAGCAGTACTTC
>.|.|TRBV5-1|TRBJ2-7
CASSLGASGSLLEQYF
TGCGCCAGCAGCTTGGGGGCCAGCGGGTCCCTTCTCGAGCAGTACTTC
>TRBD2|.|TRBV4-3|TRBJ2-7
CASSRGLAAATGEQYF
TGCGCCAGCAGCCGCGGACTAGCGGCCGCGACGGGTGAGCAGTACTTC
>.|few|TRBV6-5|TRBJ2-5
CASSYFRDQETQYF
TGTGCCAGCAGTTACTTCAGGGACCAAGAGACCCAGTACTTC
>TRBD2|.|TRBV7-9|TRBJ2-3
CASGRAGVSHTDTQYF
TGTGCCAGCGGAAGAGCGGGAGTCTCTCACACAGATACGCAGTATTTT
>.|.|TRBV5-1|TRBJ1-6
CASSLDQGNSPLHF
TGCGCCAGCAGCTTGGATCAGGGTAATTCACCCCTCCACTTT
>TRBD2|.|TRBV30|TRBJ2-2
CGTSGRAVNTGELFF
TGTGGGACTAGCGGGAGGGCCGTAAACACCGGGGAGCTGTTTTTT
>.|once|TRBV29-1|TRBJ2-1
CSVEYPYNEQFF
TGCAGCGTTGAATATCCTTACAATGAGCAGTTCTTC
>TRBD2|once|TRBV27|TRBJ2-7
CASSFLAGSYEQYF
TGTGCCAGCAGTTTTCTAGCGGGATCCTACGAGCAGTACTTC
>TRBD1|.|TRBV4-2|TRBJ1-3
CASSRGTVAGNTIYF
TGTGCCAGCAGCCGCGGGACAGTTGCTGGAAACACCATATATTTT
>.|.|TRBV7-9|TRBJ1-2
CASSLGEDPGGYTF
TGTGCCAGCAGCTTAGGGGAGGATCCTGGGGGCTACACCTTC
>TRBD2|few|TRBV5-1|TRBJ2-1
CASSLAQREVGEQFF
TGCGCCAGCAGCTTGGCCCAGCGGGAGGTTGGTGAGCAGTTCTTC
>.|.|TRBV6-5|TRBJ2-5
CASGRSGETQYF
TGTGCCAGCGGGAGATCGGGGGAGACCCAGTACTTC
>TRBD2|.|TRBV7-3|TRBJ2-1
CASSLHSSGAYNEQFF
TGTGCCAGCAGCTTACATTCTAGCGGGGCTTACAATGAGCAGTTCTTC
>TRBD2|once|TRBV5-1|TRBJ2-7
CASSLGAGVSYEQYF
TGCGCCAGCAGCTTGGGAGCGGGAGTGAGTTACGAGCAGTACTTC
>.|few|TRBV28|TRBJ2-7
CASSLGVTHLSYEQYF
TGTGCCAGCAGTTTGGGTGTGACACACCTTTCCTACGAGCAGTACTTC
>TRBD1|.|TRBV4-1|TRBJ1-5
CASSQALTGRQPQHF
TGCGCCAGCAGCCAGGCCCTGACAGGGCGTCAGCCCCAGCATTTT
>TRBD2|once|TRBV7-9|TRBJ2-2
CVSSGRSNTGELFF
TGTGTTTCTAGCGGGAGATCAAACACCGGGGAGCTGTTTTTT
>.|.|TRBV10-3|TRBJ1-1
CAIRGSPNTEAFF
TGTGCCATCAGGGGCTCACCGAACACTGAAGCTTTCTTT
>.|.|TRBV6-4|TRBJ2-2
CASSVGAGRTGELFF
TGTGCCAGCAGCGTCGGGGCAGGGCGGACCGGGGAGCTGTTTTTT
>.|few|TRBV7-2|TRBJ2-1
CASSLATSNEQFF
TGTGCCAGCAGCTTAGCTACAAGCAATGAGCAGTTCTTC
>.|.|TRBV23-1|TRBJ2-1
CASSLERGTPDEQFF
TGCGCCAGCAGTCTGGAGCGCGGGACTCCCGATGAGCAGTTCTTC
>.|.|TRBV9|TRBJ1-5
CASSVAAGPNQPQHF
TGTGCCAGCAGCGTAGCGGCAGGGCCCAATCAGCCCCAGCATTTT
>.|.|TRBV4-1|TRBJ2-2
CASSQETAANTGELFF
TGCGCCAGCAGCCAAGAGACAGCGGCGAACACCGGGGAGCTGTTTTTT
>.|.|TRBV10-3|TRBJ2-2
CAINANTGELFF
TGTGCCATCAACGCGAACACCGGGGAGCTGTTTTTT
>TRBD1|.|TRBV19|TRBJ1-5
CASSKTGEGNQPQHF
TGTGCCAGTAGTAAAACAGGGGAGGGCAATCAGCCCCAGCATTTT
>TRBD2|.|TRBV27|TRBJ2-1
CASSLREGRTYEQFF
TGTGCCAGCAGTTTGCGGGAGGGCCGTACCTATGAGCAGTTCTTC
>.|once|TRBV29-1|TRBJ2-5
CSCEGEPGETQYF
TGCAGCTGCGAGGGAGAGCCAGGGGAGACCCAGTACTTC
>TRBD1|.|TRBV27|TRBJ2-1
CASRHFGTGGTPFDNEQFF
TGTGCCAGCAGACATTTTGGGACAGGGGGAACCCCGTTTGACAATGAGCAGTTCTTC
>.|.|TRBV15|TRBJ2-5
CATSSARQQETQYF
TGTGCCACCAGCAGTGCTAGACAGCAAGAGACCCAGTACTTC
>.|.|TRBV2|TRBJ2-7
CASSATYEQYF
TGTGCCAGCAGCGCTACGTACGAGCAGTACTTC
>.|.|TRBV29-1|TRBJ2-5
CSVGTAETQYF
TGCAGCGTTGGGACAGCGGAGACCCAGTACTTC
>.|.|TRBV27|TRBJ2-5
CASSLRPRGGETQYF
TGTGCCAGCAGTCTACGACCCCGAGGAGGGGAGACCCAGTACTTC
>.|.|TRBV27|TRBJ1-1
CASSFPGPNTEAFF
TGTGCCAGCAGTTTCCCGGGCCCGAACACTGAAGCTTTCTTT
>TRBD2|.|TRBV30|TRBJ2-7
CAWSAGLAGMYEQYF
TGTGCCTGGAGTGCCGGACTAGCGGGAATGTACGAGCAGTACTTC
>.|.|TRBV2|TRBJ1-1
CASSEGRLGNTEAFF
TGTGCCAGCAGTGAAGGAAGACTGGGGAACACTGAAGCTTTCTTT
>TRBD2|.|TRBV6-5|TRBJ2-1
CASRRLAGYGNEQFF
TGTGCCAGCAGGCGACTAGCGGGTTATGGGAATGAGCAGTTCTTC
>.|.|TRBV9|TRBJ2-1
CASSVEAGNAAYNEQFF
TGTGCCAGCAGCGTAGAGGCGGGGAACGCGGCCTACAATGAGCAGTTCTTC
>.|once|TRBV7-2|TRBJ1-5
CASSPGRVPNQPQHF
TGTGCCAGCAGCCCAGGACGGGTCCCGAATCAGCCCCAGCATTTT
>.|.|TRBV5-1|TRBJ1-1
CASSRGHPEGAEAFF
TGCGCCAGCAGCAGGGGTCACCCTGAGGGGGCTGAAGCTTTCTTT
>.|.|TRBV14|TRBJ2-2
CASSQELTGELFF
TGTGCCAGCAGCCAAGAGTTGACCGGGGAGCTGTTTTTT